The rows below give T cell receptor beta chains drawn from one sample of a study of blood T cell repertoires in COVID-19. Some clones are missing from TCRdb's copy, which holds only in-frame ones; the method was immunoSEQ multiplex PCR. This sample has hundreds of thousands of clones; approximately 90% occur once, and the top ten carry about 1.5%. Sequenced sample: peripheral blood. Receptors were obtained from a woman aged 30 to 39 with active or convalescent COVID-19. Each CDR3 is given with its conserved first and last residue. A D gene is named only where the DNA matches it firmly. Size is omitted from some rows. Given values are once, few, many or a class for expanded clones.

DNA: TGTGCCAGCAGCTTAGGGACAGGGTTAGAGGTGTGGGCTTTCTTT
CDR3: CASSLGTGLEVWAFF
size: -
D: TRBD1
V: TRBV7-9
J: TRBJ1-1

DNA: TGTGCCAGCAGTCAACTTAAACAGGAAGCCTATGGCTACACCTTC
CDR3: CASSQLKQEAYGYTF
size: -
D: -
V: TRBV7-9
J: TRBJ1-2

DNA: TGTGCCAGCAGCCGTGGGACTAGCGGACTTTACAATGAGCAGTTCTTC
CDR3: CASSRGTSGLYNEQFF
size: -
D: TRBD2
V: TRBV3-1/TRBV3-2
J: TRBJ2-1

DNA: TGTGCCAGCAGCTTGGACGGGGGTGGGCCCCCCTACGAGCAGTACTTC
CDR3: CASSLDGGGPPYEQYF
size: -
D: -
V: TRBV5-4
J: TRBJ2-7

DNA: TGTGCCAGCAGTTTAACAGTCACCAATGGTGGCTACACCTTC
CDR3: CASSLTVTNGGYTF
size: -
D: -
V: TRBV27
J: TRBJ1-2

DNA: TGTGCCAGCAGCGTAGAAGCAGGTTATCAGCCCCAGCATTTT
CDR3: CASSVEAGYQPQHF
size: -
D: -
V: TRBV9
J: TRBJ1-5

DNA: TGTGCCAGCAGTGAGCGCCGGGACAGTTTAGGGGCTTTCTTT
CDR3: CASSERRDSLGAFF
size: -
D: TRBD1
V: TRBV6-1
J: TRBJ1-1

DNA: TGTGCCAGCAGCTCAGCCGGCAGGGCAGAAGGCGGCTACACCTTC
CDR3: CASSSAGRAEGGYTF
size: -
D: -
V: TRBV5-4
J: TRBJ1-2

DNA: TGTGCCAGCAGACAATATAGCAATCAGCCCCAGCATTTT
CDR3: CASRQYSNQPQHF
size: -
D: -
V: TRBV6-5
J: TRBJ1-5

DNA: TGTGCCAGCAGCTTGGCCGGGGGGTCTAGGGGCTACACCTTC
CDR3: CASSLAGGSRGYTF
size: -
D: -
V: TRBV5-8
J: TRBJ1-2

DNA: TGTGCCAGCAGTTACCTCGACAGGGGGGACGAGCAGTACTTC
CDR3: CASSYLDRGDEQYF
size: -
D: TRBD1
V: TRBV6-5
J: TRBJ2-7

DNA: TGTGCCAGCAGCTACATCTGGGCGCTGAACACTGAAGCTTTCTTT
CDR3: CASSYIWALNTEAFF
size: -
D: -
V: TRBV7-9
J: TRBJ1-1

DNA: TGTGCCAGCAGGCGGGGGGTTTCCTACGAGCAGTACTTC
CDR3: CASRRGVSYEQYF
size: -
D: TRBD2
V: TRBV6-5
J: TRBJ2-7

DNA: TGTGCCAGCAGCCCCGGAGGGTACTATGGCTACACCTTC
CDR3: CASSPGGYYGYTF
size: -
D: -
V: TRBV3-1/TRBV3-2
J: TRBJ1-2

DNA: TGTGCCAGCAGCTTGCAGCGGGGGGCCTACGAGCAGTACTTC
CDR3: CASSLQRGAYEQYF
size: -
D: TRBD2
V: TRBV7-2
J: TRBJ2-7

DNA: TGTGCCAGCAGCTTGTATCCCTACGAGCAGTACTTC
CDR3: CASSLYPYEQYF
size: -
D: -
V: TRBV5-4
J: TRBJ2-7

DNA: TGTGCCAGCATCGAGTGGAATTCACCCCTCCACTTT
CDR3: CASIEWNSPLHF
size: -
D: -
V: TRBV2
J: TRBJ1-6

DNA: TGTGCCTGGAGTGTAGTAGCGGGGCAACAAGAGACCCAGTACTTC
CDR3: CAWSVVAGQQETQYF
size: once
D: TRBD2
V: TRBV30
J: TRBJ2-5

DNA: TGCGCCAGCAGCCGCGGCGGGGGGAACCCTTATAATTCACCCCTCCACTTT
CDR3: CASSRGGGNPYNSPLHF
size: -
D: -
V: TRBV5-1
J: TRBJ1-6

DNA: TGTGCCAGCGAGAGTACAGGGGGCAAAAACATTCAATACTTC
CDR3: CASESTGGKNIQYF
size: -
D: TRBD1
V: TRBV25-1
J: TRBJ2-4

DNA: TGTGCCAGCAGCTTAGCGGGCAGGGTAGATGAGCAGTACTTC
CDR3: CASSLAGRVDEQYF
size: -
D: -
V: TRBV7-9
J: TRBJ2-7

DNA: TGCGCCAGCAGCTTGGCCGGCGGGAGGGAAAATGAGCAGTTCTTC
CDR3: CASSLAGGRENEQFF
size: -
D: TRBD2
V: TRBV5-1
J: TRBJ2-1

DNA: TGTGCCAGCAGTTTAAGTTCAGGGGACAGGGGGATTTATGAGCAGTTCTTC
CDR3: CASSLSSGDRGIYEQFF
size: -
D: TRBD1
V: TRBV27
J: TRBJ2-1

DNA: TGTGCCAGCATGGTGACAGGGCCCCTTGACTACACCTTC
CDR3: CASMVTGPLDYTF
size: -
D: TRBD1
V: TRBV7-2
J: TRBJ1-2

DNA: TGCGCCAGCAGCTTGGAAGGCGGGACAGGGGGCTATAGTGGCTATGGCTACACCTTC
CDR3: CASSLEGGTGGYSGYGYTF
size: -
D: TRBD1
V: TRBV5-1
J: TRBJ1-2

DNA: TGTGCCAGTATCCGCCAGGGTGATGGAAACACCATATATTTT
CDR3: CASIRQGDGNTIYF
size: -
D: -
V: TRBV19
J: TRBJ1-3

DNA: TGTGCCAGTAGGCAGGGCGGTGAAAAACTGTTTTTT
CDR3: CASRQGGEKLFF
size: -
D: -
V: TRBV19
J: TRBJ1-4

DNA: TGTGCCAGCAGCCAAATTGACAGGGGCTCTGGAAACACCATATATTTT
CDR3: CASSQIDRGSGNTIYF
size: -
D: TRBD1
V: TRBV3-1/TRBV3-2
J: TRBJ1-3

DNA: TGTGCCAGCAGTGACTTGGCAGGACAAGAGGCCTATGGCTACACCTTC
CDR3: CASSDLAGQEAYGYTF
size: -
D: -
V: TRBV6-4
J: TRBJ1-2

DNA: TGTGCCAGCAGCGCGGACAGGCGCGATGAGCAGTTCTTC
CDR3: CASSADRRDEQFF
size: -
D: TRBD1
V: TRBV5-6
J: TRBJ2-1

DNA: TGCGCCAGCAGCCAAGTCCCGGGACAGGGTTACACCTTC
CDR3: CASSQVPGQGYTF
size: -
D: TRBD1
V: TRBV4-1
J: TRBJ1-2

DNA: TGTGCCAGCAGTTTGTCTAGCAGCACCGGGGAGCTGTTTTTT
CDR3: CASSLSSSTGELFF
size: few
D: -
V: TRBV6-2/TRBV6-3
J: TRBJ2-2

DNA: TGTGCCAGCAGTTTAGCGTCCGGGACAGTAGCTTTCTTT
CDR3: CASSLASGTVAFF
size: -
D: TRBD1
V: TRBV12-3/TRBV12-4
J: TRBJ1-1

DNA: TGCGCCAGCAGCCACTCTCGCGTAGCGGGAGGCGGTGAGCAGTTCTTC
CDR3: CASSHSRVAGGGEQFF
size: -
D: TRBD2
V: TRBV4-1
J: TRBJ2-1

DNA: TGTGCCAGCAGCTTACGCTCGGCCGGACAGGGAGGGTTCTTC
CDR3: CASSLRSAGQGGFF
size: few
D: TRBD1
V: TRBV11-2
J: TRBJ2-1

DNA: TGCGCCAGCAGCCTCCGGACAGGGTTGGTCGAGCAGTACTTC
CDR3: CASSLRTGLVEQYF
size: -
D: TRBD1
V: TRBV5-1
J: TRBJ2-7

DNA: TGTGCCAGCAGCTTGGCGGGACAAGAGTTCTTC
CDR3: CASSLAGQEFF
size: -
D: -
V: TRBV5-6
J: TRBJ2-1

DNA: TGTGCCACCAAGGACAGGGGGACTAACTCCTACAATGAGCAGTTCTTC
CDR3: CATKDRGTNSYNEQFF
size: -
D: TRBD1
V: TRBV15
J: TRBJ2-1